This T cell receptor (beta chain) appears in the sequencing data of a study of T-cell memory formation after mild COVID-19 (dated by TCRdb to the early 2020s). About the study as a whole: TCR sequence clusters from the two donors were largely donor specific. The cohort was made up of two young adult volunteers, one female and one male, who were previously healthy. In a couple of donors, T-cell clones that expanded and contracted after mild COVID-19 were followed by sequencing TCRalpha and TCRbeta repertoires longitudinally. Paper-wide results and their limitations: From day 15 to 85, contracting clones showed balanced CD4/CD8 phenotypes, whereas a second wave of clones that expanded from day 15 to 37 leaned towards CD4+. Some responding clones were found in pre-infection memory, which suggests that pre-existing cross-reactive memory T cells took part in the SARS-CoV-2 response. Only a couple of mild cases were covered by the study, and larger cohorts that include severe cases with pre-infection samples were considered necessary. Contracting CD4+ clones were found mainly in CM and EM memory subsets, while CD8+ clones were enriched in EMRA. SARS-CoV-2 specificity was not confirmed for the second-wave clones peaking on day 37.

Ficoll-Paque density gradient centrifugation was used to isolate PBMCs. Sequenced on an Illumina NovaSeq 6000. Using 5'RACE with constant-segment primers, TCRalpha and TCRbeta cDNA libraries were constructed, with sample barcodes and unique molecular identifiers added in the process. RNA was extracted from every sample with Trizol reagent. Libraries were amplified in two PCR steps, with a second sample barcode and Illumina TruSeq adapters added in the second step. Sequencing of the libraries was done on an Illumina NovaSeq, producing 2 x 150 bp paired-end reads. On the study's bioinformatics: Reads were demultiplexed and collapsed into UMI-guided consensus sequences with migec v1.2.7. Using mixcr v2.1.11, the UMI consensuses were aligned to TRA and TRB V and J templates and assembled into clonotypes. A clonotype was counted as expanded or contracted only if both edgeR and NoisET called the change significant, with noise models trained on biological replicates. For edgeR calls, a false discovery rate-adjusted p below 0.01 and a log2 fold-change threshold of 1 were applied. As an exploratory analysis of dynamics, max-normalized trajectories of the 1000 most abundant clonotypes were examined by PCA with hierarchical clustering. Separately sequenced CD4+ and CD8+ repertoires were used to assign a CD4 or CD8 phenotype to each responding clone. The public reads were run again by TCRdb, first through fastp at Q25 and then through MiXCR, and only productive beta chains were kept. Entries that share a CDR3 protein sequence are merged under the most common genes and DNA. For this entry, the V and J calls and clone size follow TCRdb and not the study's own pipeline. The sample includes around 200,000 distinct CDR3 sequences, with around 30% observed a single time. In total, the top ten clones hold 11% of the sample.

In the case of this clonotype: Its antigen is currently not known. Base qualities are missing; no much larger clone stands one base away.

Sequenced material: PBMCs or a T cell subset sorted from them (not recorded which). The receptor was derived from an adult woman who had mild COVID-19 (a few samples of this study predate the infection). The sample titles of this study are shuffled in the database, so cell type and time point are left out; the donor was told from shared clones.

CDR3 loop: CASSPWGQSSYEQYF. The DNA sequence is TGCGCCAGCAGCCCGTGGGGGCAGAGCTCCTACGAGCAGTACTTC. Recombination joined TRBV5-1 with TRBJ2-7, with a tentative D gene TRBD1 over 6 matching bases. The germline V gene gives CDR1 as SGHRS and CDR2 as YFSETQ. Measured from the cysteine to the phenylalanine, the CDR3 is 15 residues long. Here the CDR3 DNA is all that survives: 45 bases in frame from base 1. V lost 4 bases and J lost 0 bases; the stretch between them is 14 bases long.